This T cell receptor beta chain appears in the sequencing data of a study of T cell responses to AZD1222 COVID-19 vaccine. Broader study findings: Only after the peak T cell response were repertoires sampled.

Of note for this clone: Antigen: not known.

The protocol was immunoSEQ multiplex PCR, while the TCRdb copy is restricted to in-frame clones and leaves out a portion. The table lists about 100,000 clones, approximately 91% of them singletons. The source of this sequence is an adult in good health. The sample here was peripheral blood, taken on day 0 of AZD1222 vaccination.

This CDR3 is CASTRGLETDTQYF. Here the CDR3 DNA reads TGTGCCAGCACCCGCGGGCTAGAGACAGATACGCAGTATTTT. The chain couples TRBV27 to TRBJ2-3; a possible D gene is TRBD2 (5 bases). V was trimmed by 7 bases and J by 3 bases, leaving 14 bases between them. The CDR3 covers 14 residues. The V gene's germline CDR1 is MNHEY and CDR2 SMNVEV (reference sequence).